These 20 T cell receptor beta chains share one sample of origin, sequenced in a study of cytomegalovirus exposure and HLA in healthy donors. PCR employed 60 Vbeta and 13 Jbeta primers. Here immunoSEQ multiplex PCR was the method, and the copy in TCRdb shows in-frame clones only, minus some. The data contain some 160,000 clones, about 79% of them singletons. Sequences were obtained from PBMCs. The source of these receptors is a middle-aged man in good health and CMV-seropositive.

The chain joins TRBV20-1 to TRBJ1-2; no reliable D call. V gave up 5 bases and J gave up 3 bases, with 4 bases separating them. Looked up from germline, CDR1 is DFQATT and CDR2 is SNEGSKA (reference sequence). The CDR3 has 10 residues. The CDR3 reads CSADYYGYTF. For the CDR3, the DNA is TGCAGTGCTGACTACTATGGCTACACCTTC.

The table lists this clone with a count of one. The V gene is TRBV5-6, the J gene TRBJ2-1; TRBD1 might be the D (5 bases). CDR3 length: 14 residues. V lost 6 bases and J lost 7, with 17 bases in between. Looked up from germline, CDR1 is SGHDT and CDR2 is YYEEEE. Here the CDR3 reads CASTLLGAVNEQFF. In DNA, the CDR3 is TGTGCCAGCACCTTACTTGGGGCAGTGAATGAGCAGTTCTTC.

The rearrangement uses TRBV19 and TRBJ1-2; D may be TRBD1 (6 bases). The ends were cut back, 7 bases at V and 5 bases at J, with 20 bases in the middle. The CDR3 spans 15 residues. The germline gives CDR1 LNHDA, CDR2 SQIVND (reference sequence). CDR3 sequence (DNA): TGTGCCAGTATCCCCGATATGGGGGGGCAATATGGCTACACCTTC. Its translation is CASIPDMGGQYGYTF.

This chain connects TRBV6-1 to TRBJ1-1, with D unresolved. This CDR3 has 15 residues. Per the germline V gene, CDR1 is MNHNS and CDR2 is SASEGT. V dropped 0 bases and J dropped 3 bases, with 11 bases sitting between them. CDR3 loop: CASSEALRVYTEAFF. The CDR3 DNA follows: TGTGCCAGCAGTGAAGCGCTTCGGGTTTACACTGAAGCTTTCTTT.

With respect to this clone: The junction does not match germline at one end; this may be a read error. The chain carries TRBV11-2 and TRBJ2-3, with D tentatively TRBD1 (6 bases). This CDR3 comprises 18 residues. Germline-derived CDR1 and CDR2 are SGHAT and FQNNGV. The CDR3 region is CASSRGYRVMENTDTQYF. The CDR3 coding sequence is TGTGCCAGCAGTAGGGGTTACAGGGTTATGGAGAACACAGATACGCAATATTTT.

CDR3 bases: TGTGCCAGCAGTCTCACCAGACAGGGACTAGCGGGGGGTGGAGAGACCCAGTACTTC. This codes for CASSLTRQGLAGGGETQYF. The chain recombines TRBV2 with TRBJ2-5; 15 nucleotides line up with TRBD2. This CDR3 has 19 residues. Germline values: CDR1 SNHLY, CDR2 FYNNEI. Trimming at V came to 5 bases and at J to 4 bases, leaving 14 bases not matched to a gene.

CDR3 residues: CASSYNGRGESIQYF. The CDR3 coding sequence is TGTGCCAGCAGTTATAACGGACGGGGAGAGAGCATTCAGTACTTC. The chain has TRBV6-6 and TRBJ2-4; weak D call: TRBD2 (5 bases). With 3 bases removed from V and 9 bases from J, the gap between germline ends came to 18 bases. Germline lookup yields CDR1 MNHNY and CDR2 SVGAGI (reference sequence). The CDR3 totals 15 residues.

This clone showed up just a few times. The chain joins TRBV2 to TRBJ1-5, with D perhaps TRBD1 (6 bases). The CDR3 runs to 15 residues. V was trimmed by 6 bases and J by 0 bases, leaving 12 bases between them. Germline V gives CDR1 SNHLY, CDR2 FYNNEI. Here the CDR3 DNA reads TGTGCCAGCAGCATGACAGGAAATAGCAATCAGCCCCAGCATTTT. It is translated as CASSMTGNSNQPQHF.

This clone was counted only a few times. The CDR3 loop is CASSEGLAGGDTQYF. CDR3 coding DNA: TGTGCCAGCAGTGAGGGGCTAGCGGGGGGAGATACGCAGTATTTT. This chain links TRBV6-4 with TRBJ2-3, with 11 positions matching TRBD2. The J segment lost 5 bases and the V segment lost 3 bases, leaving 4 bases of the junction unmatched. Looked up from germline, CDR1 is MRHNA and CDR2 is SNTAGT. The CDR3 is 15 amino acids.

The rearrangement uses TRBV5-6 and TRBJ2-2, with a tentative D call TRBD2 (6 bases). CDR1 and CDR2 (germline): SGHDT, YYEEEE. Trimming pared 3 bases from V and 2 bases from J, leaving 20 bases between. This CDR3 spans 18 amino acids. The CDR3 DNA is TGTGCCAGCAGCTGGCCGTCGGGACTCGCTGGTAACACCGGGGAGCTGTTTTTT. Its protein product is CASSWPSGLAGNTGELFF.

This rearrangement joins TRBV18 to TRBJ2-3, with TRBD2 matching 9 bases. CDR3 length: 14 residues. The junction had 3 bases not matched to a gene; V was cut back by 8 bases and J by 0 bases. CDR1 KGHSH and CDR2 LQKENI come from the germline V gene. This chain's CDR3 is CASETSGSTDTQYF. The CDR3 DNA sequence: TGTGCCAGCGAGACTAGCGGAAGCACAGATACGCAGTATTTT.

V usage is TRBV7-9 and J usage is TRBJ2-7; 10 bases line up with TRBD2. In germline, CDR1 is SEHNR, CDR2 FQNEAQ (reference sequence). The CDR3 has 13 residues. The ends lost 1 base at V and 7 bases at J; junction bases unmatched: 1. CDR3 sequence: CASSLGTSGEQYV. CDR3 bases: TGTGCCAGCAGCTTAGGGACTAGCGGTGAGCAGTACGTC.

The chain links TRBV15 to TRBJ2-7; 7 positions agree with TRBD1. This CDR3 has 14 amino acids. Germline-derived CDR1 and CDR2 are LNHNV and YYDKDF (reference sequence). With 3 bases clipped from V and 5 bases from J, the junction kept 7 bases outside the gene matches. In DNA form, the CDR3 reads TGTGCCACCAGCAGGGAGACAGGGACCCACGAGCAGTACTTC. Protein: CATSRETGTHEQYF.

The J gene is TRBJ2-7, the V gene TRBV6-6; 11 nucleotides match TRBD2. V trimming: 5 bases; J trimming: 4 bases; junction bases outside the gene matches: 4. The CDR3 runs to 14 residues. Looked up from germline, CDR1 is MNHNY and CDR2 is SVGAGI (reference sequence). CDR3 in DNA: TGTGCCAGCAGTCCAACTAGCGGGAGTTACGAGCAGTACGTC. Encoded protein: CASSPTSGSYEQYV.

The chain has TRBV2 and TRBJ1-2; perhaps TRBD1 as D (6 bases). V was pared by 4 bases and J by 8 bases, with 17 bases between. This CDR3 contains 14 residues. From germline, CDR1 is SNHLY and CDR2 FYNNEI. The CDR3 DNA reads TGTGCCAGCAGTGTGTTAGGCAGGGGTGAAGGCTACACCTTC. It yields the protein CASSVLGRGEGYTF.

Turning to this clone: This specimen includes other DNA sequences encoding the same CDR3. This chain's CDR3 is CASSLSSGANVLTF. CDR3 bases: TGTGCCAGCAGTTTGAGCTCTGGGGCCAACGTCCTGACTTTC. The chain joins TRBV27 to TRBJ2-6, with D unclear. The V end lost 3 bases, the J end lost 0 bases, and 3 bases lay between the germline ends. This CDR3 is 14 amino acids long. Looked up from germline, CDR1 is MNHEY and CDR2 is SMNVEV (reference sequence). Full variable domain (outside the CDR3, taken from reference TRBV27 and TRBJ2-6): EAQVTQNPRYLITVTGKKLTVTCSQNMNHEYMSWYRQDPGLGLRQIYYSMNVEVTDKGDVPEGYKVSRKEKRNFPLILESPSPNQTSLYFCASSLSSGANVLTFGAGSRLTVL.

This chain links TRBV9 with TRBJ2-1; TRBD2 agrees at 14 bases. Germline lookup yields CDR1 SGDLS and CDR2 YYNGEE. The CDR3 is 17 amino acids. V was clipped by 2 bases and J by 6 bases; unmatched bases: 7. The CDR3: CASSVRTGTSGSNEQFF. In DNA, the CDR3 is TGTGCCAGCAGCGTGAGGACCGGGACTAGCGGGAGCAATGAGCAGTTCTTC.

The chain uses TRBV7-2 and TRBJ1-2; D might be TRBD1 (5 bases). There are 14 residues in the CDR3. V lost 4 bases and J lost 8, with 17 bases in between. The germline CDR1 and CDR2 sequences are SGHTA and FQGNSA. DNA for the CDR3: TGTGCCAGCAGCTCCGGTGGGGCCGGGGGGGGCTACACCTTC. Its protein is CASSSGGAGGGYTF.

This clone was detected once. The CDR3 reads CASSESHSYTEAFF. Written as DNA, the CDR3 is TGCGCCAGCAGTGAGTCGCACAGTTACACTGAAGCTTTCTTT. The chain links TRBV10-2 to TRBJ1-1, with unresolved D. Germline V lookup: CDR1 WSHSY, CDR2 SAAADI. This CDR3 comprises 14 residues. Trimming left V 0 bases short and J 3 bases short, with 8 bases between.

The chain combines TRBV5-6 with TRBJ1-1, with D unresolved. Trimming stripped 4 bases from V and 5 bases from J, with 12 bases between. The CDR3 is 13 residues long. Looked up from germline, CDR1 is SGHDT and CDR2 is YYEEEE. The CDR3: CASSLTRGTEAFF. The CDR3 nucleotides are TGTGCCAGCAGCCTTACACGAGGGACTGAAGCTTTCTTT.